This T cell receptor (beta chain) originates from a study of T cell responses to AZD1222 COVID-19 vaccine. About this clone: The antigen is undetermined.

The study, taken as a whole, reports: White British donors predominated, females outnumbered males, and clonal diversity was possibly underestimated.

Profiling relied on immunoSEQ multiplex PCR, and the TCRdb table lists in-frame clones only, not all of them. This repertoire shows about 180,000 clones, about nine tenths found once; its top ten account for 1.5% to 2%. V lost 5 bases and J lost 5, with 12 bases in between. This CDR3 has 13 residues. The germline CDR1 and CDR2 sequences are SGHTA and FQGTGA. The study pooled second doses at about 4 or about 12 weeks. The receptor comes from an adult who received the AZD1222 COVID-19 vaccine. The genes are TRBV7-3 and TRBJ1-1; no firm D call. Here the sequenced sample was peripheral blood, taken 28 days after the second AZD1222 dose. The CDR3 protein is CASSPQTKTEAFF. The CDR3 DNA sequence: TGTGCCAGCAGCCCTCAGACCAAAACTGAAGCTTTCTTT.